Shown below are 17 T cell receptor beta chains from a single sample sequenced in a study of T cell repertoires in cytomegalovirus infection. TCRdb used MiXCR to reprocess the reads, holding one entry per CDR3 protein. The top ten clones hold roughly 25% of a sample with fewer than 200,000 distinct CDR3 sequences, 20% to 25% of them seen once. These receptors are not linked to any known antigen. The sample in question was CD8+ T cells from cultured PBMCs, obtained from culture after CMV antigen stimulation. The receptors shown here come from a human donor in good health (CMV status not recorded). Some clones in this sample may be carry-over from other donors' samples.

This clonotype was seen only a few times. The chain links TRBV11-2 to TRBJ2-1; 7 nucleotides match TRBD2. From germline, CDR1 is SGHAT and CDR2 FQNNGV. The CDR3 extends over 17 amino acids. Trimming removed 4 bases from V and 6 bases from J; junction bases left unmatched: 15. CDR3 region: CASSSPRRTRRSNEQFF. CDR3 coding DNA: TGTGCCAGCAGCTCACCCCGGAGGACTAGACGAAGCAATGAGCAGTTCTTC.

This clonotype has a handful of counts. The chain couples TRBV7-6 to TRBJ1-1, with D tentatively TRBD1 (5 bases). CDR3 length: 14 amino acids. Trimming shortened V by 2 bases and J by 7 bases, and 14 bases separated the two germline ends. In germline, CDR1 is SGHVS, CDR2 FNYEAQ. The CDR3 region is CASSLKTRDGEAFF. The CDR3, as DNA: TGTGCCAGCAGCTTAAAGACCCGGGACGGTGAAGCTTTCTTT.

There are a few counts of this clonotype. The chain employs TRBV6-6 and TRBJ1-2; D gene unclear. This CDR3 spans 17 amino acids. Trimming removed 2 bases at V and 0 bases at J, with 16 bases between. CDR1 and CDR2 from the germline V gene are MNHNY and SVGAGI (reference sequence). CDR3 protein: CASSYPSNEFSNYGYTF. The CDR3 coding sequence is TGTGCCAGCAGTTACCCCAGCAACGAGTTCTCTAACTATGGCTACACCTTC.

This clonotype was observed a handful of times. CDR3 nucleotide sequence: TGTGCCAGCAGCTTAGGGGACAACAAGTATAGCAATCAGCCCCAGCATTTT. This encodes CASSLGDNKYSNQPQHF. The chain recombines TRBV7-9 with TRBJ1-5, with D possibly being TRBD1 (6 bases). CDR3 length: 17 residues. Germline loops: CDR1 SEHNR, CDR2 FQNEAQ (reference sequence). V lost 1 base and J 0 bases, leaving 13 bases between the germline ends.

The CDR3: CASSYSGVGSEAFF. CDR3 DNA: TGTGCCAGCAGTTACTCGGGGGTTGGAAGTGAAGCTTTCTTT. V is TRBV6-5 and J is TRBJ1-1; D is possibly TRBD1 (5 bases). Trimming removed 0 bases at V and 7 bases at J, with 12 bases between. Germline V gives CDR1 MNHEY, CDR2 SVGAGI. The CDR3 sequence is 14 residues long.

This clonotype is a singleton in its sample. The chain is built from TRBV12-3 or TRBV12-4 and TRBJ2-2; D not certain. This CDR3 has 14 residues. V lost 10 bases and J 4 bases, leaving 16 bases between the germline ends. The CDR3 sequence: CAMGYRVSTGELFF. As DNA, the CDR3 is TGTGCCATGGGGTACCGGGTGTCCACCGGGGAGCTGTTTTTT.

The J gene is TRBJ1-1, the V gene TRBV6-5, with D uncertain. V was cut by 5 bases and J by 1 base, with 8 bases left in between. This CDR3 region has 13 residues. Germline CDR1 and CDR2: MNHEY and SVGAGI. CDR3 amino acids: CASSIGRNTEAFF. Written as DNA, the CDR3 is TGTGCCAGCAGTATTGGCAGGAACACTGAAGCTTTCTTT.

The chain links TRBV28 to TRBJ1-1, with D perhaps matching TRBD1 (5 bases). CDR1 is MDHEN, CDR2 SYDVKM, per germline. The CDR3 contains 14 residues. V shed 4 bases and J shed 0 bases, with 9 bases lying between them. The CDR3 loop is CASSSGTLNTEAFF. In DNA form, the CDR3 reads TGTGCCAGCAGTTCCGGGACCTTGAACACTGAAGCTTTCTTT.

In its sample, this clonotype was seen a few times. The CDR3 DNA reads TGTGCCAGCAGTGTTGGAATAGAGATGTCTGGGGCCAACGTCCTGACTTTC. This codes for CASSVGIEMSGANVLTF. The J gene is TRBJ2-6, the V gene TRBV2; D unresolved. Per germline, CDR1 SNHLY and CDR2 FYNNEI. The CDR3 loop spans 17 amino acids. Trimming stripped 4 bases from V and 1 base from J, with 14 bases between.

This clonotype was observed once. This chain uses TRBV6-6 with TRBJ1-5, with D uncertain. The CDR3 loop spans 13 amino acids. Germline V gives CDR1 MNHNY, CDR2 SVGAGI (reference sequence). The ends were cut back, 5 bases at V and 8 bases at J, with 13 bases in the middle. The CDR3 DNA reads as TGTGCCAGCAGTGCCATCGGGTGGGAGCCCCAGCATTTT. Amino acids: CASSAIGWEPQHF.

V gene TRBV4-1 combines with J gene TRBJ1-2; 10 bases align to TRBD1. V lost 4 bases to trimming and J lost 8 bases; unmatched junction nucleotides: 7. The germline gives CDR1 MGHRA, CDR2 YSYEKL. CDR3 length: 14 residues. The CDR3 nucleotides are TGCGCCAGCAGCCCGGGACAGGGGTTAGGAGGCTACACCTTC. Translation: CASSPGQGLGGYTF.

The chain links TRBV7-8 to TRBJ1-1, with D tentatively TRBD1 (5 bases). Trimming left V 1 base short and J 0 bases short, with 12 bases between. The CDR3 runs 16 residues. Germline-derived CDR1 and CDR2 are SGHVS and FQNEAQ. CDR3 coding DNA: TGTGCCAGCAGCTTAGAACCGCCAGGGTTGAACACTGAAGCTTTCTTT. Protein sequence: CASSLEPPGLNTEAFF. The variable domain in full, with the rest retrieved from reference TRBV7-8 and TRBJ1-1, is GAGVSQSPRYKVAKRGQDVALRCDPISGHVSLFWYQQALGQGPEFLTYFQNEAQLDKSGLPSDRFFAERPEGSVSTLKIQRTQQEDSAVYLCASSLEPPGLNTEAFFGQGTRLTVV.

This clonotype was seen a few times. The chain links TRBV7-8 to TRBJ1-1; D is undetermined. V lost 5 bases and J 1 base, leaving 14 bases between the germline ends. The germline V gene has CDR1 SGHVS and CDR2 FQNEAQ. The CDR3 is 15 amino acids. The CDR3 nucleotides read TGTGCCAGCAGCCCGAGTACCTGGGCGAACACTGAAGCTTTCTTT. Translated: CASSPSTWANTEAFF.

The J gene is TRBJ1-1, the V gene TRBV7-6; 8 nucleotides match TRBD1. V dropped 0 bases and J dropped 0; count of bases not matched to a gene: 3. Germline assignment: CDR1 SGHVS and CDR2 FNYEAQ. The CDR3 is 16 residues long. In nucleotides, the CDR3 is TGTGCCAGCAGCTTAGCGGGGACAGGCTTGAACACTGAAGCTTTCTTT. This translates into CASSLAGTGLNTEAFF.

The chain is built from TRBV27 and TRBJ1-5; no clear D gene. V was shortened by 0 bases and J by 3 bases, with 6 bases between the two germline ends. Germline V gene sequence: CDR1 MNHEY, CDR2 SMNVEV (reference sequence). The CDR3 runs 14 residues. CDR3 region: CASSLSGYNQPQHF. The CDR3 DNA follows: TGTGCCAGCAGTTTATCAGGCTACAATCAGCCCCAGCATTTT.

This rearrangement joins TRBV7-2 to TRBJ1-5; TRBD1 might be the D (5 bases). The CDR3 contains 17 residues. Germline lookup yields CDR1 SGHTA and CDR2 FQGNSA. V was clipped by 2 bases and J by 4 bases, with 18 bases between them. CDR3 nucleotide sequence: TGTGCCAGCAGCTTATGGGACGGCCTTACCCAGAATCAGCCCCAGCATTTT. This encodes CASSLWDGLTQNQPQHF.

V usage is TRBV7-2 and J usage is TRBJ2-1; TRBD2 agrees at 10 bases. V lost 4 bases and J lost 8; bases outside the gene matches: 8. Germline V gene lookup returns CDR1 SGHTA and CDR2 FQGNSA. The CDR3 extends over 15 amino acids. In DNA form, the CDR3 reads TGTGCCAGCAGCTCTAGCGGGGGAGCATACGATGAGCAGTTCTTC. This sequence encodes CASSSSGGAYDEQFF.